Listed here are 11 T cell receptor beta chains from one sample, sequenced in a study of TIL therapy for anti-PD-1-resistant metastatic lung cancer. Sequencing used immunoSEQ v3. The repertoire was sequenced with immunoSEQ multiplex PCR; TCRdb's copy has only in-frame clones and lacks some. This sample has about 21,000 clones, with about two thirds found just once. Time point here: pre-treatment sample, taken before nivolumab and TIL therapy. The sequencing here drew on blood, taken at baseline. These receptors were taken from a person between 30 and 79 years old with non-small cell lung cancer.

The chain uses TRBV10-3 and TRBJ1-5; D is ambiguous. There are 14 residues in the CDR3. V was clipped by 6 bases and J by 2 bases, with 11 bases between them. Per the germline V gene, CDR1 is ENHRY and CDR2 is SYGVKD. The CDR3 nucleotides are TGTGCCATCAGAGGGAACCAGGGCAATCAGCCCCAGCATTTT. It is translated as CAIRGNQGNQPQHF.

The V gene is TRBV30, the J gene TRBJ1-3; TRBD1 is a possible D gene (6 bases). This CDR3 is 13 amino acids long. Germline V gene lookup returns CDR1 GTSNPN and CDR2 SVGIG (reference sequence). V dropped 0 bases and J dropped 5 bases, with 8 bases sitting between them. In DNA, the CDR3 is TGTGCCTGGAGTGTAGGGGGGAGAAACACCATATATTTT. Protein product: CAWSVGGRNTIYF.

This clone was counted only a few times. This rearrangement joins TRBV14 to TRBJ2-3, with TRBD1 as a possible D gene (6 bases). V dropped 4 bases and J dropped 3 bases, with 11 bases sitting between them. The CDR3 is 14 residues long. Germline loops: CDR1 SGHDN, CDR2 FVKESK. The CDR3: CASSPGTLTDTQYF. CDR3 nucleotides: TGTGCCAGCAGCCCTGGGACACTGACAGATACGCAGTATTTT.

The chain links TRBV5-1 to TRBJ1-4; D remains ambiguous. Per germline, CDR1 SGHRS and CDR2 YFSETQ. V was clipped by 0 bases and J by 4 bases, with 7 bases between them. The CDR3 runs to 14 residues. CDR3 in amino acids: CASSLETVNEKLFF. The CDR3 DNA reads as TGCGCCAGCAGCTTGGAGACGGTTAATGAAAAACTGTTTTTT.

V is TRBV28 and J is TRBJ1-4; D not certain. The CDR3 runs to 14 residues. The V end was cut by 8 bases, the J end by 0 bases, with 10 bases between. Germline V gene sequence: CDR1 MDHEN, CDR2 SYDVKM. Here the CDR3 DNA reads TGTGCCAGCCTAGAAATTGCAACTAATGAAAAACTGTTTTTT. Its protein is CASLEIATNEKLFF.

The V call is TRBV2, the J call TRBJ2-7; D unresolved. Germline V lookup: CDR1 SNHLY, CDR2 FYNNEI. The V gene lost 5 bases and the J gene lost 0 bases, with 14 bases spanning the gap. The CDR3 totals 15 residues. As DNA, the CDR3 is TGTGCCAGCAGTAAGCGTGAGTTAAGCTCCTACGAGCAGTACTTC. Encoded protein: CASSKRELSSYEQYF.

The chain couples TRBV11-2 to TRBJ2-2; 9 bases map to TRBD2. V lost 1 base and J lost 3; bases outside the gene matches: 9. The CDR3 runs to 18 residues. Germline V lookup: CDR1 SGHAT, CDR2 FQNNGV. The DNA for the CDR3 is TGTGCCAGCAGCTTAGGGGCTAGCGGGGTATCCTACACCGGGGAGCTGTTTTTT. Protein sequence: CASSLGASGVSYTGELFF.

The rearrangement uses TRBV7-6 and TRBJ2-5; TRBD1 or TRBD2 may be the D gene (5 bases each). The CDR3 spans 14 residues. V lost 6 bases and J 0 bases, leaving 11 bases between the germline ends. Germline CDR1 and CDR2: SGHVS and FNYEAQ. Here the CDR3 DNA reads TGTGCCAGCAGGCCGGGGCCAGACCAAGAGACCCAGTACTTC. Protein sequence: CASRPGPDQETQYF.

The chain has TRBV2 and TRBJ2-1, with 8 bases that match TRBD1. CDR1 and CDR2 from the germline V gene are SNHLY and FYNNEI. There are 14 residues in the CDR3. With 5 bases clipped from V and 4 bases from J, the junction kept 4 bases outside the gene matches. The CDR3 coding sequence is TGTGCCAGCAGTCGGGACAGGCTTTACAATGAGCAGTTCTTC. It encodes CASSRDRLYNEQFF.

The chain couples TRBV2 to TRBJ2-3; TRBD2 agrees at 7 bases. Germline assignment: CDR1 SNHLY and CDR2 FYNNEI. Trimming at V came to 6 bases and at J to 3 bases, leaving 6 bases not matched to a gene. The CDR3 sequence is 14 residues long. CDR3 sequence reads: CASSLWRGTDTQYF. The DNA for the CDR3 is TGTGCCAGCAGCCTTTGGCGGGGGACAGATACGCAGTATTTT.

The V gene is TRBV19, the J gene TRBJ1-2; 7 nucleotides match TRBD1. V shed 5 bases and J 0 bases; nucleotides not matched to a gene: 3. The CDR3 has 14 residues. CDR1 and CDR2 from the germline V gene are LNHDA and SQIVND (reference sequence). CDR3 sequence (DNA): TGTGCCAGTAGTTACAGGGGCTCTAACTATGGCTACACCTTC. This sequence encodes CASSYRGSNYGYTF.